The present T cell receptor (beta chain) was sequenced within a study of tumor-infiltrating lymphocytes in primary liver carcinoma. For the study at large: Lesions, classed as T1-T3 N0M0, spanned 4.2 to 10 cm across.

Study findings and constraints: A significantly higher top-250-clone fraction was recorded for tumors than for blood (p = 0.039).

The template, approximately 500 ng total RNA, yielded TCR beta cDNA made with a constant-region primer. Three-round nested multiplex PCR performed with slightly modified ARM-PCR produced the TCR beta libraries. The opening two PCR rounds, roughly 11 cycles each, paired TRBV1-TRBV30 forward primers with a C-beta reverse primer. TCRdb redid the calling of the multiplex PCR reads with MiXCR, one entry per CDR3 protein. Found here are roughly 20,000 distinct CDR3 sequences, roughly 80% of them singletons; the top ten hold 30% to 45%. Per germline, CDR1 SGHAT and CDR2 FQNNGV. This CDR3 spans 21 amino acids. Of note for this clonotype: Its antigen is unidentified. One end of the junction is discordant with germline, which a read error may explain.

RNA and DNA were co-extracted from around 20-30 mg of unsorted bulk tissue. The patients presented with primary liver carcinoma, which was managed through surgical resection. The clonotype was recovered from a woman in her twenties or thirties with primary liver carcinoma and hepatitis B virus infection. The sample taken for sequencing was liver tumor tissue from sampling region 4. Sample subset: tumor region T4, right-lateral pole. The gene calls are TRBV11-2 and TRBJ2-4; TRBD1 is a possible D gene (6 bases). Here the CDR3 reads CASSHAGTFIGISGRQNIQYF. The CDR3 bases are TGTGCCAGCAGCCATGCCGGGACATTTATCGGGATTAGTGGGAGACAAAACATTCAGTACTTT.